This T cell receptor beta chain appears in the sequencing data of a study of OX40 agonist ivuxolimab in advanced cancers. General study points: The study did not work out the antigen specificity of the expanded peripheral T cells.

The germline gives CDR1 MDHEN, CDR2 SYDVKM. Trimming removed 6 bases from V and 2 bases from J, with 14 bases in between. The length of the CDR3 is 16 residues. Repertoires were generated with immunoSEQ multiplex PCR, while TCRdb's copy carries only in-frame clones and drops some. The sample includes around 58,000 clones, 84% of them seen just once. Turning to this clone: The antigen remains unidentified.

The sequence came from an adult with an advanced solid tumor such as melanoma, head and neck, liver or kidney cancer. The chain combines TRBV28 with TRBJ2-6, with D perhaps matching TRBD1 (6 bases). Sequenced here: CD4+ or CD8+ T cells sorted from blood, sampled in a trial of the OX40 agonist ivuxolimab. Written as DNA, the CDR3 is TGTGCCAGCAGCCGGGACAATGGGGCTGGGGCCAACGTCCTGACTTTC. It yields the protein CASSRDNGAGANVLTF.